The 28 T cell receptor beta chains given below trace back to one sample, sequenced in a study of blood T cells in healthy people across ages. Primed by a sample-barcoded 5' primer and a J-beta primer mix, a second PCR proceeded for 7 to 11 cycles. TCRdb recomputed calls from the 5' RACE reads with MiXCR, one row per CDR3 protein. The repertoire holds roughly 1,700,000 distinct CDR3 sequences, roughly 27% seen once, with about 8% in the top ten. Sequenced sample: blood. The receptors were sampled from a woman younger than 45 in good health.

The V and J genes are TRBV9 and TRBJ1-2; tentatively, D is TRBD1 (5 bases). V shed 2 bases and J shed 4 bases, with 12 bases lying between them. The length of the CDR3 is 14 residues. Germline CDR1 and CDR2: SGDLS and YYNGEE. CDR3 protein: CASSVQGKFYGYTF. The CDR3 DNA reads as TGTGCCAGCAGCGTTCAGGGAAAGTTCTATGGCTACACCTTC.

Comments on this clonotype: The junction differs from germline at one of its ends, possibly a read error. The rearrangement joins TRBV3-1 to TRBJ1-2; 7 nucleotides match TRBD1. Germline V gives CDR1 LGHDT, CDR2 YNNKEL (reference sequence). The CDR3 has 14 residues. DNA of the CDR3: TGTGCCAGCAGCCAAAGGGGGCTGAGTTATGGCCACACCTTC. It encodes CASSQRGLSYGHTF.

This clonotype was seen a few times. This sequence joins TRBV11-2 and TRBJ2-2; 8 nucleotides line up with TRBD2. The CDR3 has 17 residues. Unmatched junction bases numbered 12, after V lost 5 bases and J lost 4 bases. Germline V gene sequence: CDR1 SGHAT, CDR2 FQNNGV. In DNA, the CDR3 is TGTGCCAGCAGCCCCCGGGGCGGGGGGCGAGTCACCGGGGAGCTGTTTTTT. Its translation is CASSPRGGGRVTGELFF.

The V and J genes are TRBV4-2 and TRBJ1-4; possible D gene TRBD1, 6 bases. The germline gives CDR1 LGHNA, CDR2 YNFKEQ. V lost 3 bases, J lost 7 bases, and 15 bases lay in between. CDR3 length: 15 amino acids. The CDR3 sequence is CASSQAPQGSEKLFF. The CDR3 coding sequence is TGTGCCAGCAGCCAGGCGCCGCAGGGGAGTGAAAAACTGTTTTTT.

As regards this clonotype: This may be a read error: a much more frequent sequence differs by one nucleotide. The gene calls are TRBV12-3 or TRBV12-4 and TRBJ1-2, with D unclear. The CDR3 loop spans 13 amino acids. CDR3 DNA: TGTGCCAGCAGTCCAACACCTAACTGTGGCTACACCTTC. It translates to CASSPTPNCGYTF.

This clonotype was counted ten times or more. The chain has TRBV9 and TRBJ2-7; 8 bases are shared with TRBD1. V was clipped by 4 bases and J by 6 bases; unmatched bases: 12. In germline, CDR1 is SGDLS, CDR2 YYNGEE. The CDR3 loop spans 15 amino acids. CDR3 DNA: TGTGCCAGCAGCCTCAACGGGCAGGGGGCCTCCGAGCAGTACTTC. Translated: CASSLNGQGASEQYF.

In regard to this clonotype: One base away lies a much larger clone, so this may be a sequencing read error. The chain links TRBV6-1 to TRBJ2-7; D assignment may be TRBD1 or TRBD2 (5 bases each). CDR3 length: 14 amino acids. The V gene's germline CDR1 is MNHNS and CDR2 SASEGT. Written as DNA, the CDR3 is TGTGCCAGCAGGGAAGGAGGACATCTCTACGAGCAGTACTTC. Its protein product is CASREGGHLYEQYF.

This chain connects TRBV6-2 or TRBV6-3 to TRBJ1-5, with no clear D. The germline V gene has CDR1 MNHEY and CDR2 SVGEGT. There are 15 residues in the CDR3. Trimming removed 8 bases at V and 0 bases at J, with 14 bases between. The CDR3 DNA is TGTGCCAGCTCTAAAGGAGTTTATAGCAATCAGCCCCAGCATTTT. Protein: CASSKGVYSNQPQHF.

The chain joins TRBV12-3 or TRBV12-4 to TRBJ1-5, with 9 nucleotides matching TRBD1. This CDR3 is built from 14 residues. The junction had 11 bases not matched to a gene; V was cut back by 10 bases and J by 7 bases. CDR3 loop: CATSGDRDDQPQHF. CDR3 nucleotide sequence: TGTGCCACCTCGGGGGACAGGGATGACCAGCCCCAGCATTTT.

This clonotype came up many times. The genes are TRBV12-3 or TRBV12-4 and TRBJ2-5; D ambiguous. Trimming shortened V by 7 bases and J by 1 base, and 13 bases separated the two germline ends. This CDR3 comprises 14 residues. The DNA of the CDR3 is TGTGCCAGCACCTTAGGTGATTTCCAAGAGACCCAGTACTTC. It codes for CASTLGDFQETQYF.

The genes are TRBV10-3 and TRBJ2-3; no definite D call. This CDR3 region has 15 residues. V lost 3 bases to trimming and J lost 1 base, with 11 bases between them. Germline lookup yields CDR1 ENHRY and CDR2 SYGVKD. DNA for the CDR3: TGTGCCATCAGTGATAGGACCCGAGGCACAGATACGCAGTATTTT. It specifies CAISDRTRGTDTQYF.

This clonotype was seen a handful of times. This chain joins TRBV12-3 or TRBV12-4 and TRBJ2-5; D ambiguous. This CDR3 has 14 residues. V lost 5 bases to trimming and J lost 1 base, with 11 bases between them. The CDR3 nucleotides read TGTGCCAGCAGTGTTGAGGCAATCCAAGAGACCCAGTACTTC. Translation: CASSVEAIQETQYF.

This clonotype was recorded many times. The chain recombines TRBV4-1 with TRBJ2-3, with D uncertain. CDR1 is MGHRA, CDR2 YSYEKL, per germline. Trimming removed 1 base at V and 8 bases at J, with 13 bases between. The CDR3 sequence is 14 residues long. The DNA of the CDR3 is TGCGCCAGCAGCCAAGTGGTTACCGGTAGTACGCAGTATTTT. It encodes CASSQVVTGSTQYF.

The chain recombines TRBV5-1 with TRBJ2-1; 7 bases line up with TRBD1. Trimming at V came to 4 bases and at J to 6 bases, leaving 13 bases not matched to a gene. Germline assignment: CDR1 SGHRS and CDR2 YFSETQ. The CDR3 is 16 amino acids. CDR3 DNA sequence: TGCGCCAGCAGCCCGTGGGACAGCCAGGCAGGCAATGAGCAGTTCTTC. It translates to CASSPWDSQAGNEQFF. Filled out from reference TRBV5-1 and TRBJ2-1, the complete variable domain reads KAGVTQTPRYLIKTRGQQVTLSCSPISGHRSVSWYQQTPGQGLQFLFEYFSETQRNKGNFPGRFSGRQFSNSRSEMNVSTLELGDSALYLCASSPWDSQAGNEQFFGPGTRLTVL.

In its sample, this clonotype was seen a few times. The CDR3 DNA sequence: TGTGCCAGCAGCCCCGGCGAATGGGACATTCAGTACTTC. This sequence encodes CASSPGEWDIQYF. The J gene is TRBJ2-4, the V gene TRBV14; D is unresolved. CDR1 is SGHDN and CDR2 is FVKESK in the germline V gene. V was clipped by 4 bases and J by 8 bases, with 12 bases between them. The CDR3 extends over 13 amino acids. Full variable domain (outside the CDR3, taken from reference TRBV14 and TRBJ2-4): EAGVTQFPSHSVIEKGQTVTLRCDPISGHDNLYWYRRVMGKEIKFLLHFVKESKQDESGMPNNRFLAERTGGTYSTLKVQPAELEDSGVYFCASSPGEWDIQYFGAGTRLSVL.

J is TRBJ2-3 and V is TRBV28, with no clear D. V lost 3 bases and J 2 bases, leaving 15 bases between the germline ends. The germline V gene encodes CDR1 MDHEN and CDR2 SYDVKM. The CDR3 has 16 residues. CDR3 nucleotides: TGTGCCAGCAGTTTTTCCAGGCACAGCTACACAGATACGCAGTATTTT. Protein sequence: CASSFSRHSYTDTQYF.

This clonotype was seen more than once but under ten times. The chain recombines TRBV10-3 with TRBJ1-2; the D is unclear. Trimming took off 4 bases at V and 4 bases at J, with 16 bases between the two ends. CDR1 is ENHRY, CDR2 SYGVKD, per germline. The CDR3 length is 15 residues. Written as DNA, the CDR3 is TGTGCCATCAGTGTTGCGGCAGAACCCCCCTATGGCTACACCTTC. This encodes CAISVAAEPPYGYTF.

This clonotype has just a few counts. The CDR3 protein is CSASIGGFTNTEAFF. The CDR3, as DNA: TGCAGCGCGTCCATAGGGGGGTTCACGAACACTGAAGCTTTCTTT. This rearrangement joins TRBV29-1 to TRBJ1-1; perhaps TRBD1 as D (6 bases). V lost 7 bases and J 1 base, leaving 19 bases between the germline ends. Germline CDR1 and CDR2: SQVTM and ANQGSEA. The CDR3 extends over 15 amino acids.

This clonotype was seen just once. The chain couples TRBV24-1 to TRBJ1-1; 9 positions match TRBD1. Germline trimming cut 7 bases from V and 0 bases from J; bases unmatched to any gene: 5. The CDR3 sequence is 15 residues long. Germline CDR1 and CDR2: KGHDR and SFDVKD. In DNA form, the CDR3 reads TGTGCCACCAGGGGACAGGGCACCTTGAACACTGAAGCTTTCTTT. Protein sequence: CATRGQGTLNTEAFF.

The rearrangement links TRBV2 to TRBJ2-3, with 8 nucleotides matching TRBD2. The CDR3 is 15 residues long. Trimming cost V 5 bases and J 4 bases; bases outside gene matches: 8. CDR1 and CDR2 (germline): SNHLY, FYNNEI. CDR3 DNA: TGTGCCAGCAGTTTTTCGGGGGGGCTTTCAGATACGCAGTATTTT. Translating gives CASSFSGGLSDTQYF.

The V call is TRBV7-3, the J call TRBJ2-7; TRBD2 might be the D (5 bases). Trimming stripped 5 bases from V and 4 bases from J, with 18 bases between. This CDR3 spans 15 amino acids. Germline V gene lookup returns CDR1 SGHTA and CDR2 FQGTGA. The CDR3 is CASSLQDGGSYEQYF. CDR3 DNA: TGTGCCAGCAGCCTCCAGGACGGCGGGTCATACGAGCAGTACTTC.

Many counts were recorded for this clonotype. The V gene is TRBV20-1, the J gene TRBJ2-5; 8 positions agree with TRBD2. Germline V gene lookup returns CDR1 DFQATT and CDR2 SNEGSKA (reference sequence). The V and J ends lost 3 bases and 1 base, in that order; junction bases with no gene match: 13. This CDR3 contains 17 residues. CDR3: CSARGRPAGGLQETQYF. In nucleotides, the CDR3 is TGCAGTGCTAGGGGGCGACCGGCGGGAGGCCTCCAAGAGACCCAGTACTTC.

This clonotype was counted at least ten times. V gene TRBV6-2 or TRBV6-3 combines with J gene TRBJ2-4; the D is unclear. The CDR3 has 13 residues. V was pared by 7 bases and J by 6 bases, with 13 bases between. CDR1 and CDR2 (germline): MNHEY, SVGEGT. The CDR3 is CASNKDTLNIQYF. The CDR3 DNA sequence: TGTGCCAGCAATAAAGACACGCTAAACATTCAGTACTTC.

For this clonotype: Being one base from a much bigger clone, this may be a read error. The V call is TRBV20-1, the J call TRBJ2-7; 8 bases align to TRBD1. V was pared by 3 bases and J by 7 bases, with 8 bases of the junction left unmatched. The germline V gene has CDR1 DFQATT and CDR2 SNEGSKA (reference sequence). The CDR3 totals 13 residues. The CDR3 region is CSASRGLNNEQYF. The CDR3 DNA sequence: TGCAGTGCTAGCAGGGGGCTAAACAATGAGCAGTACTTC.

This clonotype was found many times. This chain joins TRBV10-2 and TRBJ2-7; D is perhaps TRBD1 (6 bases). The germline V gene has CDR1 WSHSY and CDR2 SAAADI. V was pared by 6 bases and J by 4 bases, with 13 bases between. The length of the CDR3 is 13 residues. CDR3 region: CASRDRSGYEQYF. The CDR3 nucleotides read TGCGCCAGCAGAGACAGGTCTGGGTACGAGCAGTACTTC.

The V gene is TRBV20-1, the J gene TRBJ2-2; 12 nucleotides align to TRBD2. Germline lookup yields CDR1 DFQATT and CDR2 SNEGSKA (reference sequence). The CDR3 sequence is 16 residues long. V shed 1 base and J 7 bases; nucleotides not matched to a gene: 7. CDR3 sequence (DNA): TGCAGTGCTAGAGGTCTAGCGGGGGGGCAAGGCGGGGAGCTGTTTTTT. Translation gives CSARGLAGGQGGELFF.

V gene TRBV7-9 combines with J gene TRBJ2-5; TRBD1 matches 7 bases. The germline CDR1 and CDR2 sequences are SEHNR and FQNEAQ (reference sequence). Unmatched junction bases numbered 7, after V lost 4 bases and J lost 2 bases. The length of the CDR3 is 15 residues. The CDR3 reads CASSYGQANQETQYF. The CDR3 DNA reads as TGTGCCAGCAGCTATGGACAGGCTAATCAAGAGACCCAGTACTTC.

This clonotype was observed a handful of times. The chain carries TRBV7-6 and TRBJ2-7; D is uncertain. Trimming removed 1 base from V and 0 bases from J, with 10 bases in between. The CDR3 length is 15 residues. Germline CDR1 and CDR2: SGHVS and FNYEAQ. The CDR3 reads CASSLGSSASYEQYF. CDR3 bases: TGTGCCAGCAGCTTAGGGTCTTCGGCCTCCTACGAGCAGTACTTC.